This T cell receptor (beta chain) was obtained from a study of early T cells in non-severe SARS-CoV-2 infection. Whole-study context: Sequencing of bulk RNA from unsorted whole blood was done, without chain pairing.

In its sample, this clonotype was seen many times. TCRdb re-called the 5' RACE reads through MiXCR, storing one row per CDR3 protein. The sample shows around 30,000 distinct CDR3 sequences, approximately 5.4% of them seen only once. Trimming removed 4 bases at V and 0 bases at J, with 9 bases between. The germline V gene has CDR1 MGHRA and CDR2 YSYEKL. The CDR3 contains 15 residues. Input material: whole blood. The J gene is TRBJ1-4, the V gene TRBV4-1; TRBD1 is a possible D gene (5 bases). The TCR sequence derives from an adult who was a healthcare worker with PCR-confirmed SARS-CoV-2 infection or an uninfected control (not recorded which). Written as DNA, the CDR3 is TGCGCCAGCAGCCTAAGGGGCGCAACTAATGAAAAACTGTTTTTT. Protein: CASSLRGATNEKLFF.